The clone carrying this TCR beta chain was detected many times. The antigen is undetermined. The source material, RNA transcripts, was used to amplify TCR beta CDR3 regions. Initially, a first-round RT-PCR of the TCR CDR3 employed the HTBI primer set. TCRdb called the multiplex PCR reads again in MiXCR, with one record for every CDR3 protein. This table holds roughly 330,000 distinct CDR3 sequences, around 16% found once. Stable disease denoted Graves' hyperthyroidism without ophthalmopathy progression within 18 months. The sample is drawn from a study of T cells in Graves' hyperthyroidism and ophthalmopathy. Study summary: Peripheral blood was collected at initial diagnosis, before any treatment.

Study-wide results and limits: Most expanded thyroid clonotypes above 0.001 recurred in blood. Model output signaled ophthalmopathy a median about seven months ahead of onset.

The CDR3 has 14 residues. Germline V lookup: CDR1 PRHDT, CDR2 FYEKMQ (reference sequence). Trimming stripped 4 bases from V and 6 bases from J, with 12 bases between. Sequencing was done on a sample of blood. The V and J genes are TRBV13 and TRBJ2-2; D possibly corresponds to TRBD1 (5 bases). This TCR was recovered from a man aged 25 to 45 with Graves' hyperthyroidism. As DNA, the CDR3 is TGTGCCAGCAGCTCCCGACCAGGGTCCGGGGAGCTGTTTTTT. Its protein product is CASSSRPGSGELFF. Using reference TRBV13 and TRBJ2-2 for the parts outside the CDR3, the full variable domain is AAGVIQSPRHLIKEKRETATLKCYPIPRHDTVYWYQQGPGQDPQFLISFYEKMQSDKGSIPDRFSAQQFSDYHSELNMSSLELGDSALYFCASSSRPGSGELFFGEGSRLTVL.